These 26 T cell receptor beta chains were sequenced from one sample in a study of PD-1 blockade in classical Hodgkin lymphoma. Relapse was seen in all patients after autologous stem cell transplantation, and brentuximab vedotin exposure was variable. Libraries were prepared by immunoSEQ multiplex PCR; TCRdb keeps only in-frame clonotypes and omits some of them. The data hold 30,000 or so clones, with 80% to 90% observed a single time. Sequenced here: peripheral blood mononuclear cells (PBMCs), sampled at baseline. Every receptor here comes from a human donor with classical Hodgkin lymphoma.

The chain uses TRBV7-8 and TRBJ2-5, with no clear D. CDR1 SGHVS and CDR2 FQNEAQ come from the germline V gene. The CDR3 is 14 residues long. V lost 1 base and J lost 2, with 8 bases in between. As DNA, the CDR3 is TGTGCCAGCAGCTTAGGTTCGACTCAAGAGACCCAGTACTTC. It translates to CASSLGSTQETQYF.

The genes are TRBV11-3 and TRBJ1-1, with 9 bases identical to TRBD1. V lost 3 bases, J lost 5 bases, and 4 bases stayed unmatched. Germline V CDR1 and CDR2: SGHNT, YENEEA. This CDR3 region has 14 residues. The CDR3 nucleotides read TGTGCCAGCAGCTTCGGGACAGGGTGGACTGAAGCTTTCTTT. The encoded protein is CASSFGTGWTEAFF.

The chain links TRBV19 to TRBJ1-5, with D tentatively TRBD1 (6 bases). The V gene's germline CDR1 is LNHDA and CDR2 SQIVND (reference sequence). The V and J ends lost 0 bases and 7 bases respectively, with 16 bases between them. The CDR3 contains 16 residues. CDR3 sequence (DNA): TGTGCCAGTAGTATAGATGAGGCAGGGGCTTGGCAGCCCCAGCATTTT. Its protein is CASSIDEAGAWQPQHF.

With regard to this clone: The identical CDR3 is also encoded by other nucleotide sequences in the sample. In nucleotides, the CDR3 is TGTGCCAGCAGTGAAAGACGGAGCAATCAGCCCCAGCATTTT. Its translation is CASSERRSNQPQHF. The chain employs TRBV2 and TRBJ1-5; D gene unclear. Deletions cut 2 bases from V and 1 base from J, with 6 bases between. This CDR3 is built from 14 residues. The germline V gene encodes CDR1 SNHLY and CDR2 FYNNEI.

V and J are TRBV30 and TRBJ1-6; a weak D match, TRBD1 (6 bases). CDR1 and CDR2 from the germline V gene are GTSNPN and SVGIG (reference sequence). The CDR3 is made up of 15 amino acids. V was trimmed by 1 base and J by 7 bases, leaving 14 bases between them. DNA of the CDR3: TGTGCCTGGAGTGGTTGGGGCAGGGGAAATTCACCCCTCCACTTT. Translation gives CAWSGWGRGNSPLHF.

V and J are TRBV11-1 and TRBJ2-2; perhaps D is TRBD1 or TRBD2 (5 bases each). The germline V gene has CDR1 SGHAT and CDR2 FQDESV (reference sequence). The CDR3 has 15 amino acids. Trimming shortened V by 5 bases and J by 0 bases, and 10 bases separated the two germline ends. DNA of the CDR3: TGTGCCAGCAGCCCCGGGACGTCGAACACCGGGGAGCTGTTTTTT. Its protein is CASSPGTSNTGELFF.

The J gene is TRBJ1-1, the V gene TRBV5-1; D is possibly TRBD1 (5 bases). V lost 4 bases, J lost 4 bases, and 14 bases lay in between. The CDR3 runs to 14 residues. Germline values: CDR1 SGHRS, CDR2 YFSETQ. The CDR3 reads CASSPGSGGTEAFF. The CDR3 DNA sequence: TGCGCCAGCAGCCCGGGGTCGGGGGGCACTGAAGCTTTCTTT.

The chain is built from TRBV29-1 and TRBJ1-4; 7 bases align to TRBD1. The CDR3 covers 13 residues. Germline V gene lookup returns CDR1 SQVTM and CDR2 ANQGSEA. V lost 3 bases, J lost 5 bases, and 3 bases stayed unmatched. The CDR3 loop reads CSVDRQGNEKLFF. Here the CDR3 DNA reads TGCAGCGTTGACCGACAGGGAAATGAAAAACTGTTTTTT.

J is TRBJ2-7 and V is TRBV27; D gene unclear. Deletions cut 5 bases from V and 2 bases from J, with 10 bases between. The CDR3 spans 13 residues. Germline V gene sequence: CDR1 MNHEY, CDR2 SMNVEV (reference sequence). CDR3 DNA sequence: TGTGCCAGCAGTCCTAATCCCCCCTACGAGCAGTACTTC. This gives the protein CASSPNPPYEQYF.

This chain joins TRBV5-1 and TRBJ2-5; D might be TRBD2 (6 bases). This CDR3 region has 16 residues. V dropped 0 bases and J dropped 1 base, with 13 bases sitting between them. CDR1 is SGHRS, CDR2 YFSETQ, per germline. CDR3 amino acids: CASSLAVNSGQETQYF. The CDR3 region has the DNA TGCGCCAGCAGCTTGGCCGTAAATAGCGGCCAAGAGACCCAGTACTTC.

About this clone itself: A read error may produce the germline difference seen at one junction end. The chain employs TRBV5-1 and TRBJ1-1, with TRBD1 as a possible D gene (5 bases). Germline V gene lookup returns CDR1 SGHRS and CDR2 YFSETQ. The CDR3 has 14 residues. The CDR3 sequence is CASSFRDGNTEAFF. The CDR3 region has the DNA TGTGCCAGCAGCTTCCGGGACGGAAACACTGAAGCTTTCTTT.

The chain joins TRBV10-3 to TRBJ1-2; TRBD1 is a possible D gene (6 bases). Per the germline V gene, CDR1 is ENHRY and CDR2 is SYGVKD. V was trimmed by 1 base and J by 2 bases, leaving 8 bases between them. The CDR3 is 14 residues long. The CDR3 nucleotides are TGTGCCATCAGTGAGTACCAGGGGAACTATGGCTACACCTTC. Its protein product is CAISEYQGNYGYTF.

Only one count was recorded for this clone. This chain links TRBV18 with TRBJ2-3; maybe TRBD1 (5 bases). There are 15 residues in the CDR3. Per germline, CDR1 KGHSH and CDR2 LQKENI. The V end lost 1 base, the J end lost 1 base, and 9 bases lay between the germline ends. The CDR3: CASSPLTTGTDTQYF. The CDR3 DNA reads as TGTGCCAGCTCACCACTGACGACAGGCACAGATACGCAGTATTTT.

CDR3 nucleotides: TGTGCCAGCAGCTTAGCTGAACAGGAAACTTCACCCCTCCACTTT. The encoded protein is CASSLAEQETSPLHF. This rearrangement joins TRBV7-9 to TRBJ1-6, with D maybe TRBD1 (5 bases). In germline, CDR1 is SEHNR, CDR2 FQNEAQ (reference sequence). This CDR3 region has 15 residues. V was pared by 0 bases and J by 9 bases, with 12 bases between.

The V call is TRBV27, the J call TRBJ1-5; a weak D match, TRBD1 (5 bases). The V gene's germline CDR1 is MNHEY and CDR2 SMNVEV (reference sequence). V was shortened by 2 bases and J by 0 bases, with 8 bases between the two germline ends. This CDR3 is 15 amino acids long. For the CDR3, the DNA is TGTGCCAGCAGTTTAAGGGGTCTTAGCAATCAGCCCCAGCATTTT. Its protein is CASSLRGLSNQPQHF.

In this sample, this clone turned up once. The V call is TRBV7-8, the J call TRBJ1-5; the match to TRBD1 covers 7 bases. CDR1 is SGHVS, CDR2 FQNEAQ, per germline. The trim removed 0 bases at V and 6 bases at J, leaving 5 bases unmatched. The CDR3 has 15 residues. The chain's CDR3 is CASSLAAGGAQPQHF. CDR3 sequence (DNA): TGTGCCAGCAGCTTAGCGGCAGGGGGTGCTCAGCCCCAGCATTTT.

V and J are TRBV29-1 and TRBJ1-1, with 7 bases aligning to TRBD1. The trim removed 4 bases at V and 2 bases at J, leaving 4 bases unmatched. The CDR3 is made up of 13 amino acids. From germline, CDR1 is SQVTM and CDR2 ANQGSEA. In DNA form, the CDR3 reads TGCAGCGTTGTAGACAGGGCTAACACTGAAGCTTTCTTT. Protein product: CSVVDRANTEAFF. The full variable domain, with the rest looked up from reference TRBV29-1 and TRBJ1-1, is SAVISQKPSRDICQRGTSLTIQCQVDSQVTMMFWYRQQPGQSLTLIATANQGSEATYESGFVIDKFPISRPNLTFSTLTVSNMSPEDSSIYLCSVVDRANTEAFFGQGTRLTVV.

The gene calls are TRBV18 and TRBJ2-7; 7 positions match TRBD1. The CDR3 consists of 15 residues. V lost 4 bases, J lost 0 bases, and 6 bases stayed unmatched. Germline loops: CDR1 KGHSH, CDR2 LQKENI. CDR3: CASSLGTESSYEQYF. The DNA for the CDR3 is TGTGCCAGCTCACTCGGGACAGAGAGCTCCTACGAGCAGTACTTC.

Only one count was recorded for this clone. This chain uses TRBV2 with TRBJ2-7; D not resolved. Trimming left V 8 bases short and J 6 bases short, with 5 bases between. CDR1 is SNHLY and CDR2 is FYNNEI in the germline V gene. The CDR3 consists of 9 residues. DNA for the CDR3: TGTGCCAGCTGTTGCGAGCAGTACTTC. This translates into CASCCEQYF.

V is TRBV23-1 and J is TRBJ2-7; D unresolved. TRBV23-1 is filed as an ORF, its function uncertain. V lost 8 bases, J lost 4 bases, and 6 bases lay in between. The CDR3 has 10 amino acids. The CDR3 here is CASLLYEQYF. The CDR3 DNA sequence: TGCGCCAGCTTACTTTACGAGCAGTACTTC.

V usage is TRBV7-2 and J usage is TRBJ1-1; D possibly corresponds to TRBD1 (5 bases). The CDR3 is 14 amino acids. The V gene's germline CDR1 is SGHTA and CDR2 FQGNSA. Trimming cost V 4 bases and J 3 bases, with 12 bases left between them. As DNA, the CDR3 is TGTGCCAGCAGCTCCCCGGGGGGGTACACTGAAGCTTTCTTT. Its protein product is CASSSPGGYTEAFF.

This chain connects TRBV7-6 to TRBJ2-1; the D gene is possibly TRBD2 (5 bases). Germline V CDR1 and CDR2: SGHVS, FNYEAQ. The length of the CDR3 is 15 residues. Trimming removed 0 bases at V and 0 bases at J, with 6 bases between. The CDR3 DNA reads TGTGCCAGCAGCTTAGCGGGGAGCTCCTACAATGAGCAGTTCTTC. Translating it yields CASSLAGSSYNEQFF.

For the CDR3, the DNA is TGCGCCAGCAGCCAAGACGGGCCCGGGACAGGGGGACACAATCAGCCCCAGCATTTT. Its protein is CASSQDGPGTGGHNQPQHF. V and J are TRBV4-1 and TRBJ1-5; 11 nucleotides match TRBD1. V lost 0 bases, J lost 3 bases, and 10 bases stayed unmatched. The germline V gene has CDR1 MGHRA and CDR2 YSYEKL. CDR3 length equals 19 residues.

The chain is built from TRBV2 and TRBJ2-1, with D perhaps TRBD1 or TRBD2 (7 bases each). CDR1 is SNHLY and CDR2 is FYNNEI in the germline V gene. The germline V and J ends were trimmed by 6 bases and 8 bases, with 11 bases remaining between them. The CDR3 runs to 12 residues. For the CDR3, the DNA is TGTGCCAGCAGGTCAGGGGGGGATGAGCAGTTCTTC. Protein: CASRSGGDEQFF.

V gene TRBV9 combines with J gene TRBJ2-7; TRBD1 or TRBD2 may be the D gene (5 bases each). The ends were cut back, 0 bases at V and 4 bases at J, with 11 bases in the middle. Per the germline V gene, CDR1 is SGDLS and CDR2 is YYNGEE. The CDR3 has 14 residues. CDR3: CASSVDPGRYEQYF. The CDR3 nucleotides read TGTGCCAGCAGCGTAGATCCGGGGCGATACGAGCAGTACTTC.

J is TRBJ2-5 and V is TRBV6-1, with D hard to call. CDR3 length: 12 residues. Germline values: CDR1 MNHNS, CDR2 SASEGT. The V gene lost 6 bases and the J gene lost 5 bases, with 10 bases spanning the gap. CDR3 amino acids: CASRGWRETQYF. CDR3 coding DNA: TGTGCCAGCAGAGGATGGCGGGAGACCCAGTACTTC.